This TCR beta chain was sequenced during a study of T cell responses to AZD1222 COVID-19 vaccine. Study results and limitations: CD4 TCRs linked to vaccination spanned spike, dominating at 160-218 and 743-854. Targets within unmutated variant regions were reportedly found for nearly half of spike-specific TCRs. Females outnumbered males among donors, who were mostly white British; clonal diversity was possibly underestimated.

Both about-4-week and about-12-week second-dose recipients were combined. Germline trimming cut 3 bases from V and 1 base from J; bases unmatched to any gene: 4. This CDR3 is 17 amino acids long. Germline CDR1 reads LGHNA; CDR2 reads YNFKEQ. Sequencing was performed with immunoSEQ multiplex PCR; in TCRdb, only in-frame clones are kept and a portion is missing. The table records 110,000 or so clones, more than 75% of them present only once. This clone was seen once. The antigen is not known. This specimen consisted of peripheral blood, obtained 28 days after the second AZD1222 dose. The chain has TRBV4-2 and TRBJ1-4; 11 nucleotides match TRBD1. The clonotype was recovered from an adult who received the AZD1222 COVID-19 vaccine. The CDR3 loop is CASSHGGTGGTNEKLFF. The CDR3 DNA is TGTGCCAGCAGCCACGGAGGGACAGGGGGAACTAATGAAAAACTGTTTTTT.